This T cell receptor (beta chain) was recovered during a study of CD8 T cells in ankylosing spondylitis. Whole-study results and caveats: In ankylosing spondylitis patients, matched synovial fluid reportedly showed significant enrichment of disease-linked clones. Within ankylosing spondylitis blood, a TCR beta motif made up of several highly homologous variants appeared to be characteristic. Certain motif variants had earlier appeared in reactive arthritis synovial fluid and blood.

V lost 4 bases and J 2 bases, leaving 13 bases between the germline ends. Germline V gives CDR1 SGHRS, CDR2 YFSETQ. This CDR3 is 14 amino acids long. A word on this clonotype: Its matching antigen is unknown.

TCRdb reprocessed the 5' RACE reads with MiXCR, giving one entry per CDR3 protein. The top ten clones hold roughly a fifth of a sample with approximately 220,000 distinct CDR3 sequences, under 12% of them seen once. V and J are TRBV5-1 and TRBJ2-7; a possible D gene is TRBD2 (6 bases). The source of this sequence is a male donor with ankylosing spondylitis or in good health (not recorded which). The sample taken for sequencing was blood, either unsorted or a sorted T cell fraction (not recorded which). For the CDR3, the DNA is TGCGCCAGCAGCCAGGAGGGCTCAACCTACGAGCAGTACTTC. It specifies CASSQEGSTYEQYF. The variable domain in full, completed from reference TRBV5-1 and TRBJ2-7, reads KAGVTQTPRYLIKTRGQQVTLSCSPISGHRSVSWYQQTPGQGLQFLFEYFSETQRNKGNFPGRFSGRQFSNSRSEMNVSTLELGDSALYLCASSQEGSTYEQYFGPGTRLTVT.